Each of the 10 T cell receptor beta chains below was sequenced from the same sample in a study of human T cells and chemical hapten exposure. Time point denoted: healthy volunteer bleed at 2 weeks. RNA extraction used unfractionated whole blood as the source of total RNA. TCRdb fed the RACE reads into MiXCR, producing one record per CDR3 protein. The repertoire includes about 46,000 distinct CDR3 sequences, 4.3% of them detected once, and around 1.6% sits in the top ten. The sample comprised whole blood. These receptor sequences come from a female donor in good health. Some clones in this sample may be carry-over from other donors' samples.

This clonotype was counted ten times or more. The chain recombines TRBV5-1 with TRBJ1-5; D ambiguous. V was pared by 0 bases and J by 7 bases, with 8 bases between. The CDR3 covers 13 residues. Per the germline V gene, CDR1 is SGHRS and CDR2 is YFSETQ. The CDR3 DNA follows: TGCGCCAGCAGCTTGGAAGGGTCCCAGCCCCAGCATTTT. Its protein is CASSLEGSQPQHF.

The sample holds many counts of this clonotype. This rearrangement joins TRBV5-1 to TRBJ1-1, with D unresolved. V lost 0 bases, J lost 1 base, and 16 bases lay in between. Germline V gene data show CDR1 as SGHRS and CDR2 as YFSETQ. The CDR3 loop spans 17 amino acids. The CDR3: CASSLAPPHLGNTEAFF. CDR3 DNA sequence: TGCGCCAGCAGCTTGGCCCCCCCCCACCTTGGGAACACTGAAGCTTTCTTT.

This clonotype was picked up many times. V gene TRBV28 combines with J gene TRBJ1-6; no reliable D call. Germline CDR1 MDHEN, CDR2 SYDVKM. Trimming pared 6 bases from V and 9 bases from J, leaving 15 bases between. The CDR3 consists of 14 residues. CDR3 region: CASSLPPAGSPLHF. DNA for the CDR3: TGTGCCAGCAGCCTGCCCCCTGCGGGTTCACCCCTCCACTTT.

The V and J genes are TRBV27 and TRBJ2-7; D is uncertain. This CDR3 has 13 residues. Germline V gives CDR1 MNHEY, CDR2 SMNVEV (reference sequence). Trimming cost V 3 bases and J 1 base, with 7 bases left between them. CDR3 sequence: CASSFLQSYEQYF. CDR3 DNA sequence: TGTGCCAGCAGTTTCTTACAGTCCTACGAGCAGTACTTC.

This clonotype has at least ten counts. V gene TRBV3-1 combines with J gene TRBJ1-1; 8 bases agree with TRBD1. V lost 3 bases and J lost 0; bases outside the gene matches: 3. Germline values: CDR1 LGHDT, CDR2 YNNKEL (reference sequence). This CDR3 has 15 residues. The CDR3 DNA is TGTGCCAGCAGCCAGGACAGGGCTATGAACACTGAAGCTTTCTTT. This sequence encodes CASSQDRAMNTEAFF.

This clonotype was detected many times. The chain is built from TRBV5-1 and TRBJ2-6, with 8 bases aligning to TRBD1. After removal of 0 bases from V and 1 base from J, the junction contained 3 bases not matched to a gene. The CDR3 runs to 17 residues. The germline gives CDR1 SGHRS, CDR2 YFSETQ. The CDR3 loop reads CASSLEQGASGANVLTF. The CDR3 nucleotides read TGCGCCAGCAGCTTGGAGCAGGGGGCGTCTGGGGCCAACGTCCTGACTTTC.

This chain's CDR3 is CASSEIPGTLSYYGYTF. The CDR3 nucleotides read TGTGCCAGCAGTGAAATCCCCGGGACCCTAAGTTACTATGGCTACACCTTC. The chain combines TRBV2 with TRBJ1-2; TRBD1 is a possible D gene (5 bases). CDR1 is SNHLY and CDR2 is FYNNEI in the germline V gene. Trimming removed 2 bases at V and 3 bases at J, with 19 bases between. This CDR3 region has 17 residues. The full variable domain, completed using reference TRBV2 and TRBJ1-2, is EPEVTQTPSHQVTQMGQEVILRCVPISNHLYFYWYRQILGQKVEFLVSFYNNEISEKSEIFDDQFSVERPDGSNFTLKIRSTKLEDSAMYFCASSEIPGTLSYYGYTFGSGTRLTVV.

This clonotype was seen only a few times. The rearrangement uses TRBV15 and TRBJ1-3; possible D gene TRBD1, 5 bases. From germline, CDR1 is LNHNV and CDR2 YYDKDF (reference sequence). This CDR3 has 15 amino acids. Trimming pared 6 bases from V and 4 bases from J, leaving 16 bases between. DNA for the CDR3: TGTGCCACCAGTCCCTCAGGGTCTTCCGGAAACACCATATATTTT. It codes for CATSPSGSSGNTIYF.

In its sample, this clonotype was seen many times. This chain links TRBV7-9 with TRBJ1-1; TRBD1 aligns across 7 bases. Trimming cost V 2 bases and J 0 bases; bases outside gene matches: 6. The CDR3 runs 16 residues. Germline assignment: CDR1 SEHNR and CDR2 FQNEAQ (reference sequence). In DNA, the CDR3 is TGTGCCAGCAGCTTATGGACAGGAGCATTGAACACTGAAGCTTTCTTT. This encodes CASSLWTGALNTEAFF.

This clonotype was seen many times. The chain couples TRBV7-2 to TRBJ1-5, with 10 bases lining up with TRBD1. The CDR3 is made up of 17 amino acids. Germline CDR1 reads SGHTA; CDR2 reads FQGNSA. The trim removed 5 bases at V and 0 bases at J, leaving 7 bases unmatched. CDR3 sequence reads: CASSLLGQGYSNQPQHF. The CDR3 nucleotides are TGTGCCAGCAGCCTTCTGGGACAGGGGTATAGCAATCAGCCCCAGCATTTT.